The 17 T cell receptor beta chains reported below all come from one sample, sequenced in a study of cytotoxic CD8 clonotypes in ibrutinib-treated CLL. Assay used: immunoSEQ multiplex PCR; TCRdb lists only in-frame clones, some missing. Seen here are tens of thousands of clones, 90% observed once, and the top ten hold approximately 3.1%. The sequencing here drew on PBMCs, taken after 12 months of ibrutinib treatment. The origin of the receptors is a human donor with chronic lymphocytic leukemia.

This clone was counted between two and nine times. CDR3 coding DNA: TGTGCCAGCAGCTTAAGGGGGGAGCCCCAAGAGACCCAGTACTTC. Translation gives CASSLRGEPQETQYF. The gene calls are TRBV7-9 and TRBJ2-5; D could derive from TRBD1 or TRBD2 (6 bases each). CDR1 SEHNR and CDR2 FQNEAQ come from the germline V gene (reference sequence). V shed 2 bases and J shed 1 base, with 11 bases lying between them. The CDR3 has 15 residues.

This clone has only one observation. The chain joins TRBV29-1 to TRBJ2-5; 14 positions agree with TRBD2. Trimming removed 6 bases from V and 5 bases from J; junction bases left unmatched: 11. CDR3 length: 16 amino acids. Germline-derived CDR1 and CDR2 are SQVTM and ANQGSEA. CDR3 sequence (DNA): TGCAGCGTCGGCGGACTAGCGGGGGGTCGTTGGGAGACCCAGTACTTC. Its translation is CSVGGLAGGRWETQYF.

The chain employs TRBV5-1 and TRBJ1-1, with D perhaps matching TRBD1 (6 bases). The germline CDR1 and CDR2 sequences are SGHRS and YFSETQ. This CDR3 is built from 17 residues. V lost 1 base and J lost 0, with 16 bases in between. As DNA, the CDR3 is TGCGCCAGCAGCTTGCAACTCACAGGGTTGGTGAACACTGAAGCTTTCTTT. This sequence encodes CASSLQLTGLVNTEAFF.

The chain links TRBV5-1 to TRBJ2-2; 8 positions agree with TRBD1. This CDR3 contains 16 residues. The V segment lost 4 bases and the J segment 4 bases; nucleotides outside the gene matches: 9. In germline, CDR1 is SGHRS, CDR2 YFSETQ. This CDR3 is CASSLLQGAGTGELFF. The CDR3 bases are TGCGCCAGCAGCCTCTTGCAGGGGGCGGGCACCGGGGAGCTGTTTTTT.

The chain links TRBV11-3 to TRBJ2-7; TRBD1 matches 9 bases. CDR1 SGHNT and CDR2 YENEEA come from the germline V gene. After removal of 1 base from V and 2 bases from J, the junction contained 6 bases not matched to a gene. CDR3 length: 16 residues. The CDR3 DNA reads as TGTGCCAGCAGCTTAGTCGCGGGACAGGGACCCTACGAGCAGTACTTC. It specifies CASSLVAGQGPYEQYF.

The V and J genes are TRBV6-7 and TRBJ1-4, with D perhaps TRBD1 (6 bases). TRBV6-7 is filed as an ORF, its function uncertain. Between the trimmed V and J ends, which lost 5 bases and 7 bases, there was a span of 20 bases. The CDR3 is 16 amino acids. The CDR3 DNA follows: TGTGCCAGCAGTCCAAAAACGACAGGACCCTCTGAAAAACTGTTTTTT. Residues: CASSPKTTGPSEKLFF.

This chain connects TRBV7-6 to TRBJ2-3; the match to TRBD2 covers 7 bases. V was pared by 6 bases and J by 3 bases, with 27 bases of the junction left unmatched. Germline CDR1 reads SGHVS; CDR2 reads FNYEAQ. The CDR3 sequence is 21 residues long. The CDR3 loop is CASSSSQDPAFLAGQTDTQYF. As DNA, the CDR3 is TGTGCCAGCAGTTCATCCCAGGACCCGGCCTTCTTAGCGGGCCAAACAGATACGCAGTATTTT.

The chain uses TRBV2 and TRBJ2-7, with 9 bases that match TRBD1. Losses at the gene ends were 6 bases for V and 3 bases for J; bases not matched to a gene: 6. Germline V gives CDR1 SNHLY, CDR2 FYNNEI. The CDR3 loop spans 14 amino acids. Here the CDR3 DNA reads TGTGCCAGCAGCGAACAGGGGGCCGACTACGAGCAGTACTTC. It is translated as CASSEQGADYEQYF.

The chain links TRBV6-5 to TRBJ2-3; D is uncertain. The CDR3 totals 11 residues. The V end lost 6 bases, the J end lost 5 bases, and 6 bases lay between the germline ends. From germline, CDR1 is MNHEY and CDR2 SVGAGI. The CDR3 nucleotides are TGTGCCAGCAGGGCTCAAGATACGCAGTATTTT. It specifies CASRAQDTQYF.

The chain employs TRBV15 and TRBJ2-3; 8 bases align to TRBD2. Germline values: CDR1 LNHNV, CDR2 YYDKDF (reference sequence). The J segment lost 0 bases and the V segment lost 4 bases, leaving 3 bases of the junction unmatched. The CDR3 covers 15 residues. This CDR3 reads CATSTASGSTDTQYF. The CDR3, as DNA: TGTGCCACCAGCACGGCTAGCGGGAGCACAGATACGCAGTATTTT.

This chain's CDR3 is CASSLVRDATSNQPQHF. CDR3 DNA sequence: TGTGCCAGCAGTTTAGTTCGGGACGCTACTAGCAATCAGCCCCAGCATTTT. The rearrangement links TRBV28 to TRBJ1-5, with D possibly TRBD1 on 5 matching bases. This CDR3 contains 17 residues. V lost 2 bases and J lost 0, with 14 bases in between. The germline V gene encodes CDR1 MDHEN and CDR2 SYDVKM. Full variable domain (outside the CDR3, taken from reference TRBV28 and TRBJ1-5): DVKVTQSSRYLVKRTGEKVFLECVQDMDHENMFWYRQDPGLGLRLIYFSYDVKMKEKGDIPEGYSVSREKKERFSLILESASTNQTSMYLCASSLVRDATSNQPQHFGDGTRLSIL.

This rearrangement joins TRBV18 to TRBJ1-4; a weak D match, TRBD1 (5 bases). This CDR3 is 15 amino acids long. The germline CDR1 and CDR2 sequences are KGHSH and LQKENI. Trimming shortened V by 5 bases and J by 3 bases, and 13 bases separated the two germline ends. As DNA, the CDR3 is TGTGCCAGCTCAAGCAGGGATTCGGCTAATGAAAAACTGTTTTTT. It is translated as CASSSRDSANEKLFF.

This clone has just one count. The chain is built from TRBV6-1 and TRBJ2-7, with 7 bases identical to TRBD1. This CDR3 spans 14 amino acids. Germline CDR1 and CDR2: MNHNS and SASEGT. The trim removed 7 bases at V and 2 bases at J, leaving 8 bases unmatched. The chain's CDR3 is CASKWTGETYEQYF. CDR3 coding DNA: TGTGCCAGCAAATGGACAGGCGAAACCTACGAGCAGTACTTC.

The V and J genes are TRBV7-2 and TRBJ2-3; no clear D gene. The CDR3 sequence is 13 residues long. Germline CDR1 reads SGHTA; CDR2 reads FQGNSA. With 4 bases removed from V and 6 bases from J, the gap between germline ends came to 11 bases. CDR3 sequence (DNA): TGTGCCAGCAGCTCCCAGAACTCGGATACGCAGTATTTT. Its protein product is CASSSQNSDTQYF.

The count of this clone is one. This chain links TRBV7-7 with TRBJ2-2; tentatively, D is TRBD2 (6 bases). V was trimmed by 1 base and J by 0 bases, leaving 9 bases between them. This CDR3 spans 16 amino acids. Per germline, CDR1 SSHAT and CDR2 FNYEAQ (reference sequence). CDR3 coding DNA: TGTGCCAGCAGCTTAGAACTAGCTGCGAACACCGGGGAGCTGTTTTTT. The encoded protein is CASSLELAANTGELFF.

This clone was observed a single time. The chain couples TRBV30 to TRBJ2-1; possibly TRBD2 for D (6 bases). Germline CDR1 is GTSNPN and CDR2 is SVGIG (reference sequence). Trimming removed 5 bases at V and 10 bases at J, with 18 bases between. The CDR3 is 13 amino acids. The CDR3 loop is CAWAVGRLFEQFF. CDR3 DNA: TGTGCCTGGGCTGTCGGGAGACTCTTCGAGCAGTTCTTC.

The chain links TRBV28 to TRBJ2-5, with 12 bases identical to TRBD1. The CDR3 has 15 amino acids. J lost 4 bases, V lost 3 bases, and 3 bases had no gene match. The V gene's germline CDR1 is MDHEN and CDR2 SYDVKM. CDR3 loop: CASSFGTGGAETQYF. The CDR3 DNA reads as TGTGCCAGCAGTTTTGGGACAGGGGGCGCAGAGACCCAGTACTTC.